Below are 32 T cell receptor beta chains sequenced from a single sample in a study of blood T cell repertoires in COVID-19. Only in-frame clones appear in the TCRdb table, and some are missing; sequencing was by immunoSEQ multiplex PCR. This sample has roughly 300,000 clones; 75% to 95% occur once, and the top ten carry 6% to 7%. Sequenced material: peripheral blood. The receptors were sampled from a woman aged 25 to 39 with COVID-19, enrolled during active disease.

The J gene is TRBJ2-7, the V gene TRBV7-3; 9 bases match TRBD1. The length of the CDR3 is 16 residues. The germline CDR1 and CDR2 sequences are SGHTA and FQGTGA. With V trimmed by 5 bases and J by 5 bases, 13 bases remained unmatched. The CDR3 nucleotides read TGTGCCAGCAGCCCCACTCCGGGACAGGGCAACCACGAGCAGTACTTC. Its protein is CASSPTPGQGNHEQYF. Full variable domain (rest looked up from reference TRBV7-3 and TRBJ2-7): GAGVSQTPSNKVTEKGKYVELRCDPISGHTALYWYRQSLGQGPEFLIYFQGTGAADDSGLPNDRFFAVRPEGSVSTLKIQRTERGDSAVYLCASSPTPGQGNHEQYFGPGTRLTVT.

A few counts support this clone. The chain uses TRBV10-3 and TRBJ2-7; the match to TRBD2 covers 11 bases. Trimming took 6 bases from V and 8 from J; bases not matched to a gene: 9. This CDR3 is 14 amino acids long. Germline-derived CDR1 and CDR2 are ENHRY and SYGVKD. The CDR3 region has the DNA TGTGCCATCAGGGGGCTAGCGGGAGGTCTGCAGCAGTACTTC. It encodes CAIRGLAGGLQQYF.

The chain joins TRBV29-1 to TRBJ1-1; TRBD1 aligns across 11 bases. Trimming removed 7 bases from V and 4 bases from J; junction bases left unmatched: 5. The CDR3 totals 13 residues. Germline loops: CDR1 SQVTM, CDR2 ANQGSEA. DNA of the CDR3: TGCAGCGGAGGACAGGGGGCGGGCACTGAAGCTTTCTTT. It translates to CSGGQGAGTEAFF.

The table lists this clone with a count of one. The chain recombines TRBV15 with TRBJ1-5, with 9 bases identical to TRBD1. Unmatched junction bases numbered 6, after V lost 4 bases and J lost 2 bases. This CDR3 contains 16 residues. Germline CDR1 is LNHNV and CDR2 is YYDKDF (reference sequence). The CDR3 is CATSMIRDRGNQPQHF. The CDR3 DNA sequence: TGTGCCACCAGCATGATCCGGGACAGGGGCAATCAGCCCCAGCATTTT.

The chain has TRBV10-3 and TRBJ1-1; 8 bases map to TRBD1. This CDR3 spans 13 amino acids. Unmatched junction bases numbered 5, after V lost 10 bases and J lost 1 base. Germline V gene sequence: CDR1 ENHRY, CDR2 SYGVKD. CDR3 amino acids: CATEGQANTEAFF. In DNA form, the CDR3 reads TGTGCCACCGAGGGACAGGCGAACACTGAAGCTTTCTTT.

The V gene is TRBV5-1, the J gene TRBJ2-3, with 10 bases identical to TRBD2. V shed 0 bases and J 1 base; nucleotides not matched to a gene: 8. The CDR3 is made up of 18 amino acids. The V gene's germline CDR1 is SGHRS and CDR2 YFSETQ. This CDR3 reads CASSLGSLAGAGTDTQYF. The CDR3, as DNA: TGCGCCAGCAGCTTGGGGTCTCTAGCGGGGGCAGGCACAGATACGCAGTATTTT.

The chain joins TRBV30 to TRBJ1-4, with TRBD1 as a possible D gene (5 bases). V shed 2 bases and J shed 5 bases, with 9 bases lying between them. This CDR3 spans 13 amino acids. The germline gives CDR1 GTSNPN, CDR2 SVGIG (reference sequence). This CDR3 reads CAWSPGENEKLFF. The DNA of the CDR3 is TGTGCCTGGAGTCCGGGGGAAAATGAAAAACTGTTTTTT.

This CDR3 reads CSAAGRPQHF. The CDR3 DNA sequence: TGCAGTGCCGCCGGTCGGCCCCAGCATTTT. This chain joins TRBV20-1 and TRBJ1-5; D gene uncertain. This CDR3 contains 10 residues. Between the trimmed V and J ends, which lost 6 bases and 9 bases, there was a span of 9 bases. Looked up from germline, CDR1 is DFQATT and CDR2 is SNEGSKA (reference sequence).

This clone was recorded only once. The chain links TRBV29-1 to TRBJ2-7; tentative D call: TRBD1 (6 bases). The ends were cut back, 2 bases at V and 10 bases at J, with 12 bases in the middle. Germline lookup yields CDR1 SQVTM and CDR2 ANQGSEA. This CDR3 is built from 11 residues. CDR3 amino acids: CSVERGQRQYF. The CDR3 nucleotides are TGCAGCGTTGAAAGAGGACAGAGACAGTACTTC.

This clone has just one count. The chain has TRBV28 and TRBJ1-2; D is perhaps TRBD1 (6 bases). V was trimmed by 7 bases and J by 6 bases, leaving 12 bases between them. The CDR3 has 12 amino acids. CDR1 MDHEN and CDR2 SYDVKM come from the germline V gene. CDR3 residues: CASKDSLDGYTF. The CDR3 coding sequence is TGTGCCAGCAAGGACAGTCTCGATGGCTACACCTTC.

The chain couples TRBV7-3 to TRBJ2-2; D unclear. V was shortened by 1 base and J by 0 bases, with 3 bases between the two germline ends. The CDR3 runs to 14 residues. From germline, CDR1 is SGHTA and CDR2 FQGTGA. Written as DNA, the CDR3 is TGTGCCAGCAGCTTAAACTCGAACACCGGGGAGCTGTTTTTT. Its protein is CASSLNSNTGELFF.

The count of this clone is one. The chain combines TRBV28 with TRBJ2-1, with a weak D call TRBD2 (7 bases). Germline assignment: CDR1 MDHEN and CDR2 SYDVKM. The ends were cut back, 5 bases at V and 9 bases at J, with 20 bases in the middle. CDR3 length: 15 amino acids. CDR3 in amino acids: CASSEGGRDEGEQFF. In nucleotides, the CDR3 is TGTGCCAGCAGTGAGGGGGGGAGGGACGAGGGTGAGCAGTTCTTC.

This chain joins TRBV2 and TRBJ2-1; TRBD1 might be the D (6 bases). The ends were cut back, 9 bases at V and 0 bases at J, with 12 bases in the middle. The CDR3 extends over 14 amino acids. Germline V gene data show CDR1 as SNHLY and CDR2 as FYNNEI. CDR3 sequence reads: CASGQSSSYNEQFF. The CDR3, as DNA: TGTGCCAGTGGACAGTCAAGCTCCTACAATGAGCAGTTCTTC.

The chain carries TRBV2 and TRBJ2-7; weak D call: TRBD2 (6 bases). Germline loops: CDR1 SNHLY, CDR2 FYNNEI. CDR3 length: 15 residues. The V and J ends lost 5 bases and 3 bases respectively, with 17 bases between them. This chain's CDR3 is CASSKSRDFLYEQYF. The CDR3 DNA reads TGTGCCAGCAGTAAGAGCCGGGACTTCCTCTACGAGCAGTACTTC.

V is TRBV10-3 and J is TRBJ2-5; 10 positions match TRBD1. CDR3 length: 15 amino acids. The junction had 8 bases not matched to a gene; V was cut back by 6 bases and J by 4 bases. Per the germline V gene, CDR1 is ENHRY and CDR2 is SYGVKD. The CDR3 DNA reads TGTGCCATCAGCCCCGGGACAGGGGTTTTAGAGACCCAGTACTTC. The encoded protein is CAISPGTGVLETQYF.

V is TRBV30 and J is TRBJ2-3, with TRBD1 matching over 9 bases. There are 15 residues in the CDR3. CDR1 GTSNPN and CDR2 SVGIG come from the germline V gene (reference sequence). V dropped 3 bases and J dropped 4; count of bases not matched to a gene: 8. The CDR3 DNA sequence: TGTGCCTGGAGCCCCGGACAGGGGCGGGCAGATACGCAGTATTTT. This translates into CAWSPGQGRADTQYF.

V usage is TRBV2 and J usage is TRBJ2-1; TRBD1 aligns across 9 bases. CDR3 size: 15 residues. CDR1 SNHLY and CDR2 FYNNEI come from the germline V gene. V gave up 5 bases and J gave up 9 bases; unmatched junction bases: 11. The CDR3 spells CASSPGTGNIGEQFF. The DNA of the CDR3 is TGTGCCAGCAGTCCCGGGACAGGGAATATCGGTGAGCAGTTCTTC.

This rearrangement joins TRBV10-2 to TRBJ2-7; D uncertain. V shed 5 bases and J shed 4 bases, with 9 bases lying between them. Germline CDR1 and CDR2: WSHSY and SAAADI. The CDR3 runs to 12 residues. CDR3 amino acids: CASSLGVYEQYF. In nucleotides, the CDR3 is TGCGCCAGCAGTCTAGGAGTGTACGAGCAGTACTTC.

The chain has TRBV20-1 and TRBJ2-4, with D hard to call. The CDR3 length is 11 residues. Germline loops: CDR1 DFQATT, CDR2 SNEGSKA (reference sequence). V was trimmed by 5 bases and J by 5 bases, leaving 7 bases between them. The CDR3 reads CSAESENIQYF. CDR3 in DNA: TGCAGTGCTGAGTCCGAAAACATTCAGTACTTC.

This clone appeared once. J is TRBJ2-2 and V is TRBV19; TRBD1 aligns across 12 bases. V gave up 6 bases and J gave up 1 base; unmatched junction bases: 9. Germline V gene sequence: CDR1 LNHDA, CDR2 SQIVND (reference sequence). The CDR3 contains 18 residues. The CDR3 region has the DNA TGTGCCAGTAGCCGAACCGGGACAGGGGGCGTGAACACCGGGGAGCTGTTTTTT. Protein product: CASSRTGTGGVNTGELFF.

The chain uses TRBV6-1 and TRBJ2-2; D is perhaps TRBD2 (5 bases). Trimming shortened V by 2 bases and J by 8 bases, and 15 bases separated the two germline ends. Looked up from germline, CDR1 is MNHNS and CDR2 is SASEGT. There are 15 residues in the CDR3. The DNA of the CDR3 is TGTGCCAGCAGTGAATATTCGGGGTCAAAAGGGGAGCTGTTTTTT. This gives the protein CASSEYSGSKGELFF.

The gene calls are TRBV9 and TRBJ1-3; D call uncertain. Germline V gene sequence: CDR1 SGDLS, CDR2 YYNGEE. V lost 1 base and J lost 0, with 11 bases in between. CDR3 size: 16 residues. DNA of the CDR3: TGTGCCAGCAGCGTATGGGCCCTTGACTCTGGAAACACCATATATTTT. Protein sequence: CASSVWALDSGNTIYF.

J is TRBJ2-1 and V is TRBV7-9, with 9 bases aligning to TRBD1. The CDR3 is 17 amino acids. CDR1 SEHNR and CDR2 FQNEAQ come from the germline V gene (reference sequence). The J segment lost 5 bases and the V segment lost 2 bases, leaving 10 bases of the junction unmatched. The CDR3 coding sequence is TGTGCCAGCAGCTTACAAAGGGGACAGGGCAAACACAATGAGCAGTTCTTC. This codes for CASSLQRGQGKHNEQFF.

This clone has just a few counts. This chain connects TRBV14 to TRBJ1-3, with TRBD1 matching 7 bases. The CDR3 length is 17 residues. Germline V gene lookup returns CDR1 SGHDN and CDR2 FVKESK. After removal of 0 bases from V and 0 bases from J, the junction contained 5 bases not matched to a gene. CDR3 sequence reads: CASSQDRTGLSGNTIYF. CDR3 DNA: TGTGCCAGCAGCCAAGATAGGACAGGCCTCTCTGGAAACACCATATATTTT.

This chain connects TRBV29-1 to TRBJ1-1; D is ambiguous. This CDR3 region has 12 residues. Trimming took off 6 bases at V and 5 bases at J, with 13 bases between the two ends. Per the germline V gene, CDR1 is SQVTM and CDR2 is ANQGSEA. The CDR3, as DNA: TGCAGCGTGCTCAGTCAAATGACTGAAGCTTTCTTT. Amino acids: CSVLSQMTEAFF.

The V gene is TRBV28, the J gene TRBJ1-3; D remains unclear. The germline V gene has CDR1 MDHEN and CDR2 SYDVKM. There are 14 residues in the CDR3. V lost 2 bases and J 7 bases, leaving 12 bases between the germline ends. The CDR3 nucleotides read TGTGCCAGCAGTTTAGGCGGCTTTGGGAACACCATATATTTT. This codes for CASSLGGFGNTIYF.

The J gene is TRBJ1-1, the V gene TRBV5-1; 7 nucleotides match TRBD1. Looked up from germline, CDR1 is SGHRS and CDR2 is YFSETQ. CDR3 length equals 12 residues. V was pared by 4 bases and J by 10 bases, with 7 bases of the junction left unmatched. In DNA form, the CDR3 reads TGCGCCAGCAGCGTGGGGACAGTGCCAGCTTTCTTT. Its protein product is CASSVGTVPAFF.

CDR3 DNA sequence: TGCGCCAGCAGTGACGGTCTAGCGGGGGGAGGATATACGCAGTATTTT. This sequence encodes CASSDGLAGGGYTQYF. V usage is TRBV10-1 and J usage is TRBJ2-3; 11 bases line up with TRBD2. The CDR3 length is 16 residues. The V segment lost 3 bases and the J segment 7 bases; nucleotides outside the gene matches: 9. CDR1 is WNHNN and CDR2 is SYGVQD in the germline V gene (reference sequence).

The table lists this clone with a count of one. This chain joins TRBV5-1 and TRBJ1-5; 9 bases are shared with TRBD1. The CDR3 runs to 16 residues. Per the germline V gene, CDR1 is SGHRS and CDR2 is YFSETQ. Unmatched junction bases numbered 9, after V lost 1 base and J lost 7 bases. The CDR3 region has the DNA TGCGCCAGCAGCTTGACTGGGACAGGGCCGGGCCAGCCCCAGCATTTT. This sequence encodes CASSLTGTGPGQPQHF.

The rearrangement uses TRBV3-1 (or the pseudogene TRBV3-2) and TRBJ1-1; no clear D gene. The CDR3 totals 16 residues. Trimming removed 4 bases at V and 0 bases at J, with 15 bases between. Germline loops: CDR1 LGHDT, CDR2 YNNKEL (reference sequence). For the CDR3, the DNA is TGTGCCAGCAGCCCACTACCGGGGAACATGAACACTGAAGCTTTCTTT. Protein sequence: CASSPLPGNMNTEAFF.

As concerns this clone: This may arise from a read error, as a much more abundant clone is one base away. The same CDR3 is also encoded by other DNA sequences in this sample. This sequence joins TRBV19 and TRBJ2-5; 7 nucleotides line up with TRBD2. After removal of 9 bases from V and 5 bases from J, the junction contained 15 bases not matched to a gene. The CDR3 runs to 15 residues. Germline values: CDR1 LNHDA, CDR2 SQIVND (reference sequence). The CDR3: CARGWGGEGQETQYF. The CDR3, as DNA: TGTGCCAGGGGGTGGGGAGGGGAGGGTCAGGAGACCCAGTACTTC.

Concerning this clone itself: Other DNA sequences from this sample encode an identical CDR3 as well. The chain uses TRBV5-5 and TRBJ2-3; TRBD2 matches 8 bases. The CDR3 runs 16 residues. Germline V gene data show CDR1 as SGHKS and CDR2 as YYEKEE (reference sequence). Germline trimming cut 0 bases from V and 5 bases from J; bases unmatched to any gene: 8. The CDR3 here is CASSLELTGGRDTQYF. CDR3 bases: TGTGCCAGCAGCTTGGAACTGACGGGGGGGAGAGATACGCAGTATTTT.